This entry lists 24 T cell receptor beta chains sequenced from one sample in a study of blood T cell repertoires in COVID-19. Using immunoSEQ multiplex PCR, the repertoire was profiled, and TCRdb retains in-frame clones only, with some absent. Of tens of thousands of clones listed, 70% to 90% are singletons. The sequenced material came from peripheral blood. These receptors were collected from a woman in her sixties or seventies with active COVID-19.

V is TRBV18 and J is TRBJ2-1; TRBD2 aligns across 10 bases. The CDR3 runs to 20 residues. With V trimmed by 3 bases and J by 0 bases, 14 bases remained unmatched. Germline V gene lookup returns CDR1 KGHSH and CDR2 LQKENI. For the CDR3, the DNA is TGTGCCAGCTCACCCGTTATAGCGGGAGGTAATCCCTTCTCCTACAATGAGCAGTTCTTC. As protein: CASSPVIAGGNPFSYNEQFF.

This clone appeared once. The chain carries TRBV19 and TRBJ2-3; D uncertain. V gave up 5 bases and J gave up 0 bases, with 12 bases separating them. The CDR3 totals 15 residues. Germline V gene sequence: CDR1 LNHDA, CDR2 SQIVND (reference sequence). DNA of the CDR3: TGTGCCAGTAGTTTGGCCCAGTTTAGCACAGATACGCAGTATTTT. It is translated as CASSLAQFSTDTQYF.

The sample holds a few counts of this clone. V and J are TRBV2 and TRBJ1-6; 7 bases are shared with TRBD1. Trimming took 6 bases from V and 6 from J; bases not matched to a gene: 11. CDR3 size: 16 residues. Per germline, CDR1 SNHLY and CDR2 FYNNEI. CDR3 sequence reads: CASRAPRTGANSPLHF. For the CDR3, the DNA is TGTGCCAGCAGAGCCCCACGGACAGGAGCTAATTCACCCCTCCACTTT.

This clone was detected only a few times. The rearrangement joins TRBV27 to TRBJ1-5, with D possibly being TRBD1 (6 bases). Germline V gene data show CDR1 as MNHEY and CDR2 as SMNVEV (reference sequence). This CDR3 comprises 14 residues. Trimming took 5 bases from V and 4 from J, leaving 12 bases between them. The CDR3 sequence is CASSPRGGNQPQHF. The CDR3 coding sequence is TGTGCCAGCAGTCCCAGGGGCGGAAATCAGCCCCAGCATTTT.

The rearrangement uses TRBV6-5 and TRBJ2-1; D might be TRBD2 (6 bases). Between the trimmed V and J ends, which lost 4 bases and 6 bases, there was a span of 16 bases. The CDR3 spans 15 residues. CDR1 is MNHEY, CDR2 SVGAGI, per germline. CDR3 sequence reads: CASSSVTGGINEQFF. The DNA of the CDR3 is TGTGCCAGCAGTTCGGTAACAGGAGGGATCAATGAGCAGTTCTTC.

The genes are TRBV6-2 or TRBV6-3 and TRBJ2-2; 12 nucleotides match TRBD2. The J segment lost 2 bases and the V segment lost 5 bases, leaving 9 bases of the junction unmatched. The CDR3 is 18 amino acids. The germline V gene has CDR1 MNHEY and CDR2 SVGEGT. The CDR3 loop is CASSHVASGRANTGELFF. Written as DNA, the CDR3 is TGTGCCAGCAGTCACGTCGCTAGCGGGAGGGCCAACACCGGGGAGCTGTTTTTT.

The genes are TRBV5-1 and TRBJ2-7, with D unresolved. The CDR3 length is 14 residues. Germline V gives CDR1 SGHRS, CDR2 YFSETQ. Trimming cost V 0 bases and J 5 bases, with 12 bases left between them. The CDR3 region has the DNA TGCGCCAGCAGCTTGGCCGGTGGCAGGCACGAGCAGTACTTC. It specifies CASSLAGGRHEQYF.

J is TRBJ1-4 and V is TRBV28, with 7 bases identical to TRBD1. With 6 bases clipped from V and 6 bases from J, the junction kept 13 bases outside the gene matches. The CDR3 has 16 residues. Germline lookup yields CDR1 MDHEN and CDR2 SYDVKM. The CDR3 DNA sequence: TGTGCCAGCAGCCCCATCATAGACAGGGTCCATGAAAAACTGTTTTTT. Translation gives CASSPIIDRVHEKLFF.

CDR3 sequence: CASRLRGLGYGYTF. Here the CDR3 DNA reads TGTGCAAGTCGCTTAAGGGGGCTTGGGTATGGCTACACCTTC. The chain combines TRBV12-2 with TRBJ1-2; the table's D call of TRBD1 was not tested on the DNA. TRBV12-2 is noted as a pseudogene. The CDR3 extends over 14 amino acids.

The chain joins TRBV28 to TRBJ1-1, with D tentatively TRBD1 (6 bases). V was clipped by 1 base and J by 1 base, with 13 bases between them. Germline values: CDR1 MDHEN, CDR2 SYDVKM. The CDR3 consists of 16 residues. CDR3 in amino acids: CASSLFGGGRNTEAFF. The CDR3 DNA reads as TGTGCCAGCAGTTTATTTGGGGGCGGTCGGAACACTGAAGCTTTCTTT. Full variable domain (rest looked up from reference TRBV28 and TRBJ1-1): DVKVTQSSRYLVKRTGEKVFLECVQDMDHENMFWYRQDPGLGLRLIYFSYDVKMKEKGDIPEGYSVSREKKERFSLILESASTNQTSMYLCASSLFGGGRNTEAFFGQGTRLTVV.

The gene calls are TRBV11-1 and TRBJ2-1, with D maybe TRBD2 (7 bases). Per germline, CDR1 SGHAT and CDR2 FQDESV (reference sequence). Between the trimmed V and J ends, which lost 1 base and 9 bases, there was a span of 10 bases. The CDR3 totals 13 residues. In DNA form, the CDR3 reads TGTGCCAGCAGCTTAGGGGGGGGCGGTGAGCAGTTCTTC. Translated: CASSLGGGGEQFF.

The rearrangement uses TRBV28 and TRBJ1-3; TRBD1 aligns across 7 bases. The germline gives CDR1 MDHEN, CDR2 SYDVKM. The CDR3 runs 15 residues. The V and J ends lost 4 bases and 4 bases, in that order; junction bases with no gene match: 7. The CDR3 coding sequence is TGTGCCAGCAGTTCCCTGACAGGGAACGGAAACACCATATATTTT. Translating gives CASSSLTGNGNTIYF.

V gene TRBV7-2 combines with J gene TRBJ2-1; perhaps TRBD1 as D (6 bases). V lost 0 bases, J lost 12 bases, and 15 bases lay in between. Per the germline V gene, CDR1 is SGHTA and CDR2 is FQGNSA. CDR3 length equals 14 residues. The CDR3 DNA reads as TGTGCCAGCAGCTTAGCGGTTCAGGGGCGTGGGCAGTTCTTC. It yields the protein CASSLAVQGRGQFF.

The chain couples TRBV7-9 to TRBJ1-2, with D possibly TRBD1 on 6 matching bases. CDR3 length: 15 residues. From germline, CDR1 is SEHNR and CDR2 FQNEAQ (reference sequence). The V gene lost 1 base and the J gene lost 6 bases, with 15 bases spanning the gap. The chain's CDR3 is CASSLVGQRIDGYTF. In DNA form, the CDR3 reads TGTGCCAGCAGCTTAGTCGGACAGAGGATTGATGGCTACACCTTC.

CDR3 protein: CASSADRLNTGELFF. For the CDR3, the DNA is TGTGCCAGCAGCGCAGACAGATTAAACACCGGGGAGCTGTTTTTT. The rearrangement links TRBV5-6 to TRBJ2-2; tentatively, D is TRBD1 (5 bases). V was shortened by 4 bases and J by 2 bases, with 12 bases between the two germline ends. CDR3 length: 15 amino acids. CDR1 is SGHDT and CDR2 is YYEEEE in the germline V gene.

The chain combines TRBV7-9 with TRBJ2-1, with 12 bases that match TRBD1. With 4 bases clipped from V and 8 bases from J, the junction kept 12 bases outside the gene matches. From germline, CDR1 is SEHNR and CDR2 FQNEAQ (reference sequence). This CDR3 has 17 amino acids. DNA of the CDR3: TGTGCCAGCAGCTCCGGCCCGGGACAGGGGGCAAAGGATGAGCAGTTCTTC. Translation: CASSSGPGQGAKDEQFF.

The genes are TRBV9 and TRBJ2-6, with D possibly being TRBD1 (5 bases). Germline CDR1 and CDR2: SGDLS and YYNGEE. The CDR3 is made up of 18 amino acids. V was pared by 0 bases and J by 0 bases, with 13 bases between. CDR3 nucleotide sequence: TGTGCCAGCAGCGTAGCCCCGATGGGGCTCTCTGGGGCCAACGTCCTGACTTTC. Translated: CASSVAPMGLSGANVLTF.

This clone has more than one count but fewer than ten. The CDR3, as DNA: TGTGCCATCACCTACGGACAGGTCTACACTGAAGCTTTCTTT. It specifies CAITYGQVYTEAFF. The V gene is TRBV10-3, the J gene TRBJ1-1; TRBD1 matches 7 bases. CDR1 is ENHRY, CDR2 SYGVKD, per germline. The V segment lost 7 bases and the J segment 3 bases; nucleotides outside the gene matches: 8. CDR3 length: 14 amino acids.

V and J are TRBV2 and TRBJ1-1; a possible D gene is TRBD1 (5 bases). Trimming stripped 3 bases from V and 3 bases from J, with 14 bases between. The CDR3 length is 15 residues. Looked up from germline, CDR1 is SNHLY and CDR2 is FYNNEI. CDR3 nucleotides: TGTGCCAGCAGTGAGCAGGGCAGGGCGCACACTGAAGCTTTCTTT. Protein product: CASSEQGRAHTEAFF.

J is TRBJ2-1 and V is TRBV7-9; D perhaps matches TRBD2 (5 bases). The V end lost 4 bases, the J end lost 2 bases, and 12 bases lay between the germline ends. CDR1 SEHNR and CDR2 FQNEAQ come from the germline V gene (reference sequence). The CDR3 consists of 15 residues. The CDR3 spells CASSYLTGTYNEQFF. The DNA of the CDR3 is TGTGCCAGCAGCTATCTTACCGGGACCTACAATGAGCAGTTCTTC.

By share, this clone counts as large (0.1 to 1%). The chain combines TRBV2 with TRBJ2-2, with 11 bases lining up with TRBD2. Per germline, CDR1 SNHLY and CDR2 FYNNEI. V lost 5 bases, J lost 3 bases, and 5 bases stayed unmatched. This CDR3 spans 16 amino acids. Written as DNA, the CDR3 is TGTGCCAGCAGTCTTACTAGCGGGAGCGACACCGGGGAGCTGTTTTTT. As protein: CASSLTSGSDTGELFF.

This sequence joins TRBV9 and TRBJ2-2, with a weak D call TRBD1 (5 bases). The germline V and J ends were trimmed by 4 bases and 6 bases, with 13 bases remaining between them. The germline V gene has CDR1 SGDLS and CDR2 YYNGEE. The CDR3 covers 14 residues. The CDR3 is CASSPRTTSGELFF. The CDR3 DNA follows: TGTGCCAGCAGCCCCCGGACAACCTCCGGGGAGCTGTTTTTT.

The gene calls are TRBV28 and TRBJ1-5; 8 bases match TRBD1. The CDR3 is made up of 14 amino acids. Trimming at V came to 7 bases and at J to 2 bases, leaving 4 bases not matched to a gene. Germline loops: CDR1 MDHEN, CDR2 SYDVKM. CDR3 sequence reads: CASIPTGGNQPQHF. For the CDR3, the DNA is TGTGCCAGCATCCCGACAGGGGGCAATCAGCCCCAGCATTTT.

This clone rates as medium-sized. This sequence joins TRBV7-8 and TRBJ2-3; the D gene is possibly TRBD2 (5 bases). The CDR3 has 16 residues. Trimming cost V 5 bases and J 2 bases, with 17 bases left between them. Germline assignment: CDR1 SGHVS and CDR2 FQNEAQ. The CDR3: CASSPPAGATTDTQYF. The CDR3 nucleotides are TGTGCCAGCAGCCCGCCGGCGGGCGCCACCACAGATACGCAGTATTTT. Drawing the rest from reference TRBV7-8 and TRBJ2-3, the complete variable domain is GAGVSQSPRYKVAKRGQDVALRCDPISGHVSLFWYQQALGQGPEFLTYFQNEAQLDKSGLPSDRFFAERPEGSVSTLKIQRTQQEDSAVYLCASSPPAGATTDTQYFGPGTRLTVL.